This entry lists 2 T cell receptor beta chains sequenced from one sample in a study of T cells in localized non-small cell lung cancer (dated by TCRdb to the early 2020s). Library construction relied on the immunoSEQ multiplex PCR assay. This immuneACCESS table, as held by TCRdb, lists in-frame sequences with V and J called but not all clones. Of the missing ones, under half trace to an unresolved V gene in checked studies; the others have no known cause. The sample table contains around 2,000 clones; only one count was recorded for approximately 18% of them. The ten largest clones capture 10% to 15% of the sample. Material: normal lung tissue next to the tumor, obtained before any cancer treatment. These receptors came from a male donor aged 60 or over with stage I non-small cell lung cancer.

The J gene is TRBJ1-5, the V gene TRBV19; 8 bases agree with TRBD1. V dropped 3 bases and J dropped 1; count of bases not matched to a gene: 8. This CDR3 comprises 17 residues. Germline V lookup: CDR1 LNHDA, CDR2 SQIVND (reference sequence). CDR3 sequence: CASSIYAGGQSNQPQHF. The CDR3 DNA follows: TGTGCCAGTAGTATTTACGCAGGGGGCCAAAGCAATCAGCCCCAGCATTTT.

V usage is TRBV9 and J usage is TRBJ2-6; possibly TRBD1 for D (5 bases). The CDR3 is made up of 15 amino acids. CDR1 and CDR2 (germline): SGDLS, YYNGEE. Between the trimmed V and J ends, which lost 5 bases and 4 bases, there was a span of 13 bases. The CDR3 sequence is CASSGPGIGANVLTF. The CDR3 DNA sequence: TGTGCCAGCAGTGGTCCAGGGATCGGGGCCAACGTCCTGACTTTC.